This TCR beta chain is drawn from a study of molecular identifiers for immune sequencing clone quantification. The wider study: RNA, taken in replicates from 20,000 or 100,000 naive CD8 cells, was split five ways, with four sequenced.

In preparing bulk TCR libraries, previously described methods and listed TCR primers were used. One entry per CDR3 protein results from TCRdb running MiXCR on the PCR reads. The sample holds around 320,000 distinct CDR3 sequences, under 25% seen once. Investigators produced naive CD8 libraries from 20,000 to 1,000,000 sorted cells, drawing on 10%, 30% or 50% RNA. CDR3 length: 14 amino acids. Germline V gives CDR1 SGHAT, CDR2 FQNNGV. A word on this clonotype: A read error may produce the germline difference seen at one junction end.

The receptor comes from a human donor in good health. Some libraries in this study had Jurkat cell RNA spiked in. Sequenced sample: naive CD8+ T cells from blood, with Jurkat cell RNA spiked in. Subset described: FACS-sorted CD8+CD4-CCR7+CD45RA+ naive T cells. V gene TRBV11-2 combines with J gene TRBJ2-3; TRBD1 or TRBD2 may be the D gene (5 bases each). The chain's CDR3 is CASTEGASTGTQYF. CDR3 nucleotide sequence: TGTGCCAGCACGGAAGGAGCTAGCACAGGTACGCAGTATTTT.